This T cell receptor beta chain was captured in a study of identical twins. TCRdb redid the calling of the 5' RACE reads with MiXCR, one entry per CDR3 protein. The sample holds around 250,000 distinct CDR3 sequences, 6.5% to 8% seen once. This clonotype was picked up many times. This CDR3 contains 16 residues. V was shortened by 0 bases and J by 0 bases, with 12 bases between the two germline ends. The V gene's germline CDR1 is LNHNV and CDR2 YYDKDF (reference sequence). These data are also associated with another study on T cells expressing NK-cell markers. That paper notes: Each TCR beta repertoire originated in sorted T cells that were CD3+CD56+NKG2C+, CD3+CD56+NKG2C- or CD3+CD56-NKG2C+.

The sample taken for sequencing was CD8+ T cells sorted from blood. The origin of this receptor is a young woman in good health. The V gene is TRBV15, the J gene TRBJ2-7; D is undetermined. In nucleotides, the CDR3 is TGTGCCACCAGCAGAGATAGGGTCCTCAGCTCCTACGAGCAGTACTTC. Its protein product is CATSRDRVLSSYEQYF.